This T cell receptor (beta chain) is from a study of blood T cell repertoires in COVID-19. Study-level information: Samples representing acute and convalescent COVID-19 were sourced from the United States, Italy and Spain.

The authors' processing: The assay estimated nucleated cells by amplifying reference gene primers. Profiling relied on immunoSEQ multiplex PCR, and the TCRdb table lists in-frame clones only, not all of them. Clone size and the V and J calls come from that table; the DNA yielded D and trimming. The sample has about 120,000 clones; around 88% are singletons. The length of the CDR3 is 16 residues. Looked up from germline, CDR1 is SGHNT and CDR2 is YENEEA. V dropped 5 bases and J dropped 4 bases, with 19 bases sitting between them. The sequenced sample was peripheral blood. The origin of this receptor is a woman in her forties or fifties with active or convalescent COVID-19. The rearrangement links TRBV11-3 to TRBJ2-3; D might be TRBD1 (5 bases). In DNA, the CDR3 is TGTGCCAGCAGCCTGGGGCGGAAGAAGGGTGCAGATACGCAGTATTTT. It specifies CASSLGRKKGADTQYF.